Listed below are T cell receptor beta chains from one sample, sequenced in a study of cytomegalovirus exposure and HLA in healthy donors. The table came from immunoSEQ multiplex PCR; TCRdb's copy has only in-frame clones and leaves some out. The sample lists approximately 220,000 clones, approximately 80% occurring once. The sequenced material came from PBMCs. These receptors were collected from a woman aged 25 to 39 in good health and CMV-seropositive. CDR3s include the opening cysteine and the closing phenylalanine or tryptophan. A D gene is named only where the DNA matches it firmly. Not all rows give a size; the values are once, few, many and, for expanded clones, a class.

clone_size j_call v_call d_call cdr3_aa cdr3_nt
. TRBJ2-1 TRBV5-6 TRBD2 CASSRLAEPYNEQFF TGTGCCAGCAGCCGACTAGCGGAGCCATACAATGAGCAGTTCTTC
. TRBJ1-5 TRBV7-2 . CASSLLGEFNQPQHF TGTGCCAGCAGCTTATTAGGGGAGTTTAATCAGCCCCAGCATTTT
. TRBJ2-7 TRBV7-2 . CASSLKSPGGLTYEQYF TGTGCCAGCAGCTTAAAATCCCCCGGAGGCCTCACCTACGAGCAGTACTTC
. TRBJ2-7 TRBV30 TRBD1 CALNRDRGPYEQYF TGTGCCTTGAACCGGGACAGGGGGCCCTACGAGCAGTACTTC
. TRBJ2-7 TRBV4-2 TRBD2 CASSAGLADSSYEQYF TGTGCCAGCAGCGCGGGACTAGCGGACAGCTCCTACGAGCAGTACTTC
. TRBJ2-5 TRBV7-2 . CASSRTVTQETQYF TGTGCCAGCAGCCGTACGGTGACCCAAGAGACCCAGTACTTC
. TRBJ1-1 TRBV25-1 . CASQRNTEAFF TGTGCCAGTCAGAGGAACACTGAAGCTTTCTTT
. TRBJ1-5 TRBV10-3 . CAISGHWNQPQHF TGTGCCATCAGTGGACACTGGAATCAGCCCCAGCATTTT
. TRBJ2-3 TRBV14 . CASSPPGTIWVDTQYF TGTGCCAGCAGCCCTCCGGGGACCATTTGGGTAGATACGCAGTATTTT
few TRBJ1-2 TRBV16 TRBD1 CASSPGTGGYTF TGTGCCAGCAGCCCTGGGACAGGTGGCTACACCTTC
. TRBJ1-3 TRBV18 . CASSPLQGRNTIYF TGTGCCAGCTCACCTCTGCAGGGGCGAAACACCATATATTTT
. TRBJ2-7 TRBV2 . CASSADQMYSYEQYF TGTGCCAGCAGCGCTGACCAGATGTATTCCTACGAGCAGTACTTC
once TRBJ2-1 TRBV6-5 . CASSYSRLTNEQFF TGTGCCAGCAGTTACTCGAGACTAACCAATGAGCAGTTCTTC
. TRBJ1-2 TRBV29-1 . CSAFRDNGYTF TGCAGCGCGTTTCGGGACAACGGCTACACCTTC
. TRBJ2-1 TRBV5-1 . CASSLAGDIPYNEQFF TGCGCCAGCAGCTTGGCAGGAGACATACCCTACAATGAGCAGTTCTTC
. TRBJ2-3 TRBV28 . CASSQLAVGGDTQYF TGTGCCAGCAGTCAATTAGCGGTAGGGGGAGATACGCAGTATTTT